This T cell receptor (beta chain) was obtained from a study of vaccination effects on CD4 cells after COVID-19. The wider study: Relative to the second dose, post-vaccine samples were obtained a median of 72 days later.

After expansion with viral peptide pools in the ViraFEST assay, antigen-specific CD4+ T cells were sequenced. CD4+ T cell isolation took place after 10 days of culture. Vaccine administered to participants consisted of two doses of either BNT162b2 or mRNA-1273. Wells each received 2.2 million or so PBMC, cultured with approximately 9 IU/ml IL-2 and 10 ug/ml peptides. Using immunoSEQ multiplex PCR, the repertoire was profiled, and TCRdb retains in-frame clones only, with some absent. There are 65,000 to 95,000 clones in the sample; around four fifths occur only once, and 1.1% lies in the top ten. With respect to this clone: Its antigen is not identified.

The germline V gene has CDR1 MNHEY and CDR2 SVGAGI. The CDR3 has 15 amino acids. The V end lost 0 bases, the J end lost 1 base, and 9 bases lay between the germline ends. Sequences were derived from CD4+ T cells from PBMCs cultured with HCoV-OC43 spike peptides, sampled after COVID-19 vaccination. Stated subset: HCoV-OC43 spike overlapping peptide pool stimulation. This chain connects TRBV6-5 to TRBJ1-1, with D unclear. This sequence originates from a human donor who received a COVID-19 vaccine. The CDR3 coding sequence is TGTGCCAGCAGTTACTCCTTAGGACCGAACACTGAAGCTTTCTTT. As protein: CASSYSLGPNTEAFF.